This is a list of T cell receptor beta chains from one sample in a study of blood T cell repertoires in COVID-19. TCRdb keeps only in-frame clones here, not all; method: immunoSEQ multiplex PCR. The sample lists approximately 400,000 clones; roughly 90% were seen once. The source material was PBMCs or T cells enriched from blood (not recorded which). The source is a woman in her forties who had been exposed to COVID-19. Both conserved end residues are part of each CDR3. Fields, in order: CDR3 protein, CDR3 DNA, D gene, clone size, J gene, V gene. D genes are given only for firm matches. A row's size may be missing; if present it is once, few, many or a size class.

CASRLGQNNSPLHF | TGTGCCAGCAGGCTGGGACAGAATAATTCACCCCTCCACTTT | TRBD1 | once | TRBJ1-6 | TRBV27
CASSPQGNTEAFF | TGTGCCAGCAGCCCGCAGGGGAACACTGAAGCTTTCTTT | - | - | TRBJ1-1 | TRBV11-1
CASSLALATHNEQFF | TGCGCCAGCAGCTTGGCGCTAGCGACCCACAATGAGCAGTTCTTC | - | - | TRBJ2-1 | TRBV5-1
CASRKGGSNEKLFF | TGTGCCAGCAGGAAGGGGGGGTCTAATGAAAAACTGTTTTTT | - | - | TRBJ1-4 | TRBV28
CASSLGGTSGRTDTQYF | TGCGCCAGCAGCTTGGGAGGGACTAGCGGGAGGACAGATACGCAGTATTTT | TRBD2 | - | TRBJ2-3 | TRBV5-1
CATSDTGPSGNTIYF | TGTGCCACCAGCGACACAGGTCCCTCTGGAAACACCATATATTTT | - | - | TRBJ1-3 | TRBV15
CASSSGGRNTEAFF | TGTGCCAGCAGCTCGGGGGGACGGAACACTGAAGCTTTCTTT | - | - | TRBJ1-1 | TRBV11-2
CARRDDRAGGYTF | TGTGCCCGCCGTGACGACAGGGCGGGTGGCTACACCTTC | TRBD1 | - | TRBJ1-2 | TRBV6-1
CASSPTGTGILYGYTF | TGTGCCAGCTCACCCACCGGGACAGGGATTCTCTATGGCTACACCTTC | TRBD1 | - | TRBJ1-2 | TRBV18
CASSVAPGQGRADTQYF | TGTGCCAGCAGCGTAGCCCCGGGACAGGGAAGAGCAGATACGCAGTATTTT | TRBD1 | - | TRBJ2-3 | TRBV9
CASSQGVTSGFTDTQYF | TGCGCCAGCAGCCAAGGGGTCACTAGCGGCTTCACAGATACGCAGTATTTT | TRBD2 | once | TRBJ2-3 | TRBV4-1
CATSRGEGTESGYTF | TGTGCCACCAGCAGAGGAGAAGGGACTGAGTCTGGCTACACCTTC | - | - | TRBJ1-2 | TRBV15
CASSFRSSGNTEAFF | TGCGCCAGCAGCTTCAGGTCCAGCGGTAACACTGAAGCTTTCTTT | - | once | TRBJ1-1 | TRBV5-1
CASRQGNQPQHF | TGTGCCAGCAGACAGGGAAATCAGCCCCAGCATTTT | - | - | TRBJ1-5 | TRBV2
CASSKEGSGYTF | TGTGCCAGTAGTAAGGAGGGGTCTGGCTACACCTTC | - | - | TRBJ1-2 | TRBV19
CASSYSGTGLGQPQHF | TGTGCCAGCAGTTACTCCGGGACAGGGTTGGGCCAGCCCCAGCATTTT | TRBD1 | - | TRBJ1-5 | TRBV6-5
CASSVEAGEYGYTF | TGTGCCAGCAGCGTAGAGGCAGGGGAATATGGCTACACCTTC | - | - | TRBJ1-2 | TRBV9
CASSKGARGGADKKDTGELFF | TGTGCCAGCAGCAAAGGAGCTCGCGGGGGGGCCGATAAAAAAGACACCGGGGAGCTGTTTTTT | - | few | TRBJ2-2 | TRBV21-1
CASSLTGFTEAFF | TGTGCCAGCAGCTTAACGGGGTTCACTGAAGCTTTCTTT | - | - | TRBJ1-1 | TRBV7-9
CASSRDRGGELFF | TGTGCCAGCAGCCGAGACAGGGGTGGGGAGCTGTTTTTT | TRBD1 | - | TRBJ2-2 | TRBV7-2
CASTSGGRMHSYEQYF | TGTGCCAGCACCTCCGGGGGACGGATGCACTCCTACGAGCAGTACTTC | - | - | TRBJ2-7 | TRBV3-1/TRBV3-2
CASSSPWQAREAGELFF | TGTGCCAGCAGCTCCCCATGGCAAGCGCGGGAGGCCGGGGAGCTGTTTTTT | TRBD2 | - | TRBJ2-2 | TRBV7-8
CASSNTGGSLEAFF | TGTGCCAGTAGTAATACAGGGGGCTCATTGGAAGCTTTCTTT | TRBD1 | - | TRBJ1-1 | TRBV19
CASSNLDRGLSYF | TGTGCCAGCAGTAACCTCGACAGGGGATTGTCGTACTTC | TRBD1 | - | TRBJ2-5 | TRBV9
CASTTGGNTEAFF | TGTGCCAGCACAACAGGGGGGAACACTGAAGCTTTCTTT | TRBD1 | - | TRBJ1-1 | TRBV5-4
CASSVYGKAAGELFF | TGTGCCAGCAGCGTCTACGGAAAAGCGGCCGGGGAGCTGTTTTTT | - | - | TRBJ2-2 | TRBV9
CASSGEGGTEAFF | TGTGCCAGCAGTGGCGAAGGAGGCACTGAAGCTTTCTTT | - | - | TRBJ1-1 | TRBV12-3/TRBV12-4
CASSLNRVETQYF | TGTGCCAGCAGCCTCAACAGGGTCGAGACCCAGTACTTC | - | - | TRBJ2-5 | TRBV3-1/TRBV3-2
CATSRAGLAGDLQYF | TGTGCCACCAGCAGAGCGGGACTAGCGGGAGACCTGCAGTACTTC | TRBD2 | once | TRBJ2-7 | TRBV15
CASGGVYEQYF | TGTGCCAGCGGGGGGGTCTACGAGCAGTACTTC | TRBD2 | - | TRBJ2-7 | TRBV6-5
CASSLQPTSIADTQYF | TGTGCCAGCAGCCTTCAACCAACCAGTATCGCAGATACGCAGTATTTT | - | - | TRBJ2-3 | TRBV7-9
CASSGDFYNEQFF | TGTGCCAGCAGTGGGGACTTTTACAATGAGCAGTTCTTC | - | few | TRBJ2-1 | TRBV25-1
CASSARTAEGRPYGYTF | TGTGCCAGCAGCGCCCGGACAGCCGAAGGACGCCCCTATGGCTACACCTTC | - | - | TRBJ1-2 | TRBV7-9
CASSVTLAGGSGDIQYF | TGTGCCAGCAGCGTAACGCTAGCGGGAGGATCCGGGGACATTCAGTACTTC | TRBD2 | once | TRBJ2-4 | TRBV9
CASSPTLTGASTDTQYF | TGTGCCAGCAGTCCCACGTTGACAGGGGCGAGCACAGATACGCAGTATTTT | - | - | TRBJ2-3 | TRBV21-1
CASSSTDRERGTEAFF | TGTGCCAGCAGCTCAACAGACAGGGAGAGGGGCACTGAAGCTTTCTTT | TRBD1 | - | TRBJ1-1 | TRBV7-9
CASSIETNTDTQYF | TGTGCCAGTAGTATAGAAACTAACACAGATACGCAGTATTTT | - | - | TRBJ2-3 | TRBV19
CASSLEPGNTEAFF | TGCGCCAGCAGCTTGGAACCAGGGAACACTGAAGCTTTCTTT | - | - | TRBJ1-1 | TRBV5-1
CASRDNHYEQYF | TGTGCCTCCCGGGACAACCACTACGAGCAGTACTTC | - | - | TRBJ2-7 | TRBV30
CASSSQGAPNYGYTF | TGTGCCAGCAGCTCACAGGGGGCACCTAACTATGGCTACACCTTC | TRBD1 | - | TRBJ1-2 | TRBV9
CASSMDRDYGYTF | TGTGCCAGCAGCATGGACAGGGACTATGGCTACACCTTC | TRBD1 | - | TRBJ1-2 | TRBV3-1/TRBV3-2
CASSHRLGTGGGFGYTF | TGTGCCAGTAGTCACCGCCTTGGGACAGGGGGCGGTTTTGGCTACACCTTC | TRBD1 | - | TRBJ1-2 | TRBV19
CASTRGQLGGEQYF | TGTGCCAGTACAAGGGGGCAGCTGGGAGGCGAGCAGTACTTC | - | - | TRBJ2-7 | TRBV19
CAWDFRQFDNEQFF | TGTGCCTGGGATTTCAGACAATTCGACAATGAGCAGTTCTTC | - | few | TRBJ2-1 | TRBV30
CASSLRDNFSGNTIYF | TGCGCCAGCAGCTTGCGGGACAATTTCTCTGGAAACACCATATATTTT | - | - | TRBJ1-3 | TRBV5-1
CASSQGLNTEAFF | TGTGCCAGCAGTCAGGGGTTGAACACTGAAGCTTTCTTT | - | - | TRBJ1-1 | TRBV12-3/TRBV12-4
CASSQGVTISNQPQHF | TGTGCCAGCAGCCAAGGAGTCACCATTAGCAATCAGCCCCAGCATTTT | - | - | TRBJ1-5 | TRBV3-1/TRBV3-2
CASRREGTGELFF | TGCGCCAGCAGGCGGGAGGGGACCGGGGAGCTGTTTTTT | TRBD2 | - | TRBJ2-2 | TRBV10-1
CASSLRVGLDQPQHF | TGTGCCAGCAGCCTAAGGGTGGGGCTCGATCAGCCCCAGCATTTT | - | - | TRBJ1-5 | TRBV7-2